This T cell receptor (beta chain) was sequenced in a study of blood T cell repertoires in COVID-19. This clone was picked up one time. This CDR3 is also generated by other DNA sequences in the sample. Profiling relied on immunoSEQ multiplex PCR, and the TCRdb table lists in-frame clones only, not all of them. The sample includes about 150,000 clones, 70% to 90% seen only once; the top ten take 8.3%. The V gene's germline CDR1 is SGDLS and CDR2 YYNGEE. This CDR3 comprises 14 residues. V lost 2 bases, J lost 2 bases, and 1 base stayed unmatched. The chain has TRBV9 and TRBJ1-2, with 9 nucleotides matching TRBD1. The TCR originated in a woman aged 60-75 years with COVID-19, enrolled during active disease. The source material was peripheral blood. In DNA, the CDR3 is TGTGCCAGCAGCGTGGGGACAGGGAACTATGGCTACACCTTC. Translation gives CASSVGTGNYGYTF.